This TCR beta chain comes out of a study of vaccination and CD4 T cells after COVID-19. Study-level results: Post-vaccination reactive clonotypes (median approximately 38) did not differ significantly from post-infection (21).

Trimming cost V 7 bases and J 11 bases, with 18 bases left between them. Germline CDR1 is MNHNS and CDR2 is SASEGT. The CDR3 runs to 13 residues. Documented treatment: approximately 10-day PBMC culture with coronavirus spike peptide pools or control peptides (ViraFEST assay). ViraFEST sequenced TCRs after peptide-pool expansion of antigen-specific T cells. By negative selection, CD4+ T cells were isolated once culture had run for approximately 9 days. The Oncomine TCR Beta short-read assay was applied to DNA of cultured CD4+ T cells. TCRdb re-derived calls from the PCR reads in MiXCR, one entry per CDR3 protein. Of about 23,000 distinct CDR3 sequences listed, around 64% were seen once; the top ten hold about 20%. This clonotype was observed once. Its cognate antigen is unknown.

The sample was CD4+ T cells from blood, cultured in vitro, taken after SARS-CoV-2 vaccination. The TCR sequence derives from a human donor who received a COVID-19 vaccine. The rearrangement joins TRBV6-1 to TRBJ1-5, with D maybe TRBD1 (5 bases). The CDR3 DNA reads TGTGCCAGCAAAGGGGCAGGGAAAACGGCCCAGCATTTT. This encodes CASKGAGKTAQHF.